Listed here are 8 T cell receptor beta chains from one sample, sequenced in a study of cytomegalovirus exposure and HLA in healthy donors. Primers: 60 Vbeta forward and 13 Jbeta reverse. Measured with immunoSEQ multiplex PCR; TCRdb has only the in-frame clones, and not every one. The data show 100,000 or so clones, 80% seen once. Sequencing used PBMCs. These receptors all stem from a man between 25 and 39 years old in good health and CMV-seropositive.

This sequence joins TRBV29-1 and TRBJ1-2, with D possibly being TRBD1 (5 bases). Germline CDR1 is SQVTM and CDR2 is ANQGSEA. The CDR3 runs 14 residues. Deletions cut 6 bases from V and 7 bases from J, with 21 bases between. The CDR3 region is CSVLKLTVATGYTF. The CDR3 DNA sequence: TGCAGCGTCCTGAAATTGACAGTCGCTACTGGCTACACCTTC.

The J gene is TRBJ2-1, the V gene TRBV4-2; possible D gene TRBD2, 6 bases. This CDR3 has 14 residues. CDR1 is LGHNA and CDR2 is YNFKEQ in the germline V gene. V was shortened by 0 bases and J by 8 bases, with 11 bases between the two germline ends. The CDR3 protein is CASSQDTSPDEQFF. The CDR3 DNA is TGTGCCAGCAGCCAAGATACTAGCCCTGATGAGCAGTTCTTC.

CDR3 DNA: TGTGCCAGCAGTACCCGGGACTCGGGCGGCTACACCTTC. As protein: CASSTRDSGGYTF. This chain joins TRBV6-5 and TRBJ1-2, with D possibly being TRBD1 (5 bases). V lost 5 bases, J lost 8 bases, and 15 bases lay in between. The germline V gene has CDR1 MNHEY and CDR2 SVGAGI. The CDR3 has 13 residues.

This chain connects TRBV4-1 to TRBJ2-7; 7 bases match TRBD1. The V gene's germline CDR1 is MGHRA and CDR2 YSYEKL. The junction had 6 bases not matched to a gene; V was cut back by 1 base and J by 3 bases. CDR3 length: 15 residues. The CDR3 loop reads CASSQVRDSDYEQYF. CDR3 sequence (DNA): TGCGCCAGCAGCCAAGTCCGGGACAGCGACTACGAGCAGTACTTC.

The CDR3 bases are TGTGCCAGCAGTCCAGCGGGCAGCACAGATACGCAGTATTTT. Amino acid sequence: CASSPAGSTDTQYF. The chain uses TRBV13 and TRBJ2-3; tentative D call: TRBD2 (6 bases). CDR3 length: 14 residues. The germline gives CDR1 PRHDT, CDR2 FYEKMQ (reference sequence). V lost 6 bases and J 0 bases, leaving 10 bases between the germline ends.

The rearrangement uses TRBV4-2 and TRBJ2-3; 8 bases align to TRBD2. The germline gives CDR1 LGHNA, CDR2 YNFKEQ. This CDR3 is built from 18 residues. J was trimmed by 2 bases and V by 4 bases; bases with no gene match: 14. CDR3 DNA sequence: TGTGCCAGCAGCCCTTCCGGCGGGGGGACTCCTATCACAGATACGCAGTATTTT. As protein: CASSPSGGGTPITDTQYF.

The chain links TRBV10-3 to TRBJ1-1; D might be TRBD1 (5 bases). The V and J ends lost 4 bases and 4 bases respectively, with 13 bases between them. Germline V CDR1 and CDR2: ENHRY, SYGVKD. The CDR3 spans 14 residues. This CDR3 reads CAISGSAGGTEAFF. CDR3 coding DNA: TGTGCCATCAGTGGATCGGCGGGGGGCACTGAAGCTTTCTTT.

The rearrangement uses TRBV6-6 and TRBJ2-5, with D possibly being TRBD2 (6 bases). The end of the DNA fits TRBJ2-7 better, so the J call may be wrong. In germline, CDR1 is MNHNY, CDR2 SVGAGI (reference sequence). The CDR3 runs to 15 residues. CDR3 nucleotides: TGTGCCAGCAGACAAACTCCGGGAGATCCCTACGAGCAGTACTTC. Amino acid sequence: CASRQTPGDPYEQYF.